Listed below are T cell receptor beta chains from one sample, sequenced in a study of CD8 T cells in ankylosing spondylitis. TCRdb redid the calling of the 5' RACE reads with MiXCR, one entry per CDR3 protein. The profile covers 100,000 or so distinct CDR3 sequences, with more than 20% appearing a single time and 9% to 15% taken by the ten largest. Sequencing input: synovial fluid, either unsorted or a sorted T cell fraction (not recorded which). These receptors were collected from a male donor with ankylosing spondylitis. Each CDR3 is given with its conserved first and last residue. The D gene is left open where the match is weak. Clone sizes are given selectively: once, few, many, or a class where the clone is expanded.

clone_size: few; d_call: .; j_call: TRBJ2-5; v_call: TRBV27; cdr3_aa: CASRKGELETQYF; cdr3_nt: TGTGCCAGCAGAAAAGGGGAGTTAGAGACCCAGTACTTC
clone_size: many; d_call: TRBD1; j_call: TRBJ1-2; v_call: TRBV12-3/TRBV12-4; cdr3_aa: CASSGDSSYGYTF; cdr3_nt: TGTGCCAGCAGTGGGGACAGCAGCTATGGCTACACCTTC
clone_size: many; d_call: TRBD1; j_call: TRBJ1-5; v_call: TRBV12-3/TRBV12-4; cdr3_aa: CASSSDRGLNQPQHF; cdr3_nt: TGTGCCAGCAGTTCGGACAGGGGGCTCAATCAGCCCCAGCATTTT
clone_size: .; d_call: TRBD2; j_call: TRBJ2-1; v_call: TRBV20-1; cdr3_aa: CSAIPASGGNEQFF; cdr3_nt: TGCAGTGCCATCCCGGCTAGCGGGGGGAATGAGCAGTTCTTC
clone_size: few; d_call: .; j_call: TRBJ2-5; v_call: TRBV6-5; cdr3_aa: CASSYLGGTQYF; cdr3_nt: TGTGCCAGCAGTTACCTGGGGGGGACCCAGTACTTC
clone_size: few; d_call: .; j_call: TRBJ1-2; v_call: TRBV20-1; cdr3_aa: CSARRTAYGYTF; cdr3_nt: TGCAGTGCTAGAAGGACAGCCTATGGCTACACCTTC
clone_size: .; d_call: .; j_call: TRBJ2-1; v_call: TRBV12-3/TRBV12-4; cdr3_aa: CASSCGTSYNEQFF; cdr3_nt: TGTGCCAGCAGTTGCGGGACTTCTTACAATGAGCAGTTCTTC
clone_size: .; d_call: .; j_call: TRBJ1-1; v_call: TRBV20-1; cdr3_aa: CSVRFNLDTEAFF; cdr3_nt: TGCAGTGTCAGATTTAACTTGGACACTGAAGCTTTCTTT
clone_size: many; d_call: .; j_call: TRBJ2-1; v_call: TRBV20-1; cdr3_aa: CSARAGTLNEQFF; cdr3_nt: TGCAGTGCTAGAGCGGGGACTTTAAATGAGCAGTTCTTC
clone_size: .; d_call: .; j_call: TRBJ2-5; v_call: TRBV7-2; cdr3_aa: CASSSRQGGTQYF; cdr3_nt: TGTGCCAGCAGCTCTAGACAGGGAGGGACCCAGTACTTC
clone_size: many; d_call: .; j_call: TRBJ2-7; v_call: TRBV25-1; cdr3_aa: CASSERNYEQYF; cdr3_nt: TGTGCCAGCAGTGAAAGGAATTACGAGCAGTACTTC
clone_size: .; d_call: .; j_call: TRBJ2-1; v_call: TRBV20-1; cdr3_aa: CSARDPVSSLLYNEQFF; cdr3_nt: TGCAGTGCTAGAGATCCGGTTAGCTCACTACTGTACAATGAGCAGTTCTTC
clone_size: .; d_call: .; j_call: TRBJ1-1; v_call: TRBV5-4; cdr3_aa: CASSVDRNTEAFF; cdr3_nt: TGTGCCAGCAGCGTAGACAGGAACACTGAAGCTTTCTTT
clone_size: .; d_call: .; j_call: TRBJ1-5; v_call: TRBV7-9; cdr3_aa: CASSPDRGNQPQHF; cdr3_nt: TGTGCCAGCAGCCCCGATCGGGGAAATCAGCCCCAGCATTTT
clone_size: few; d_call: .; j_call: TRBJ1-6; v_call: TRBV5-6; cdr3_aa: CASSPRDDSPLHF; cdr3_nt: TGTGCCAGCAGCCCCCGGGATGATTCACCCCTCCACTTT
clone_size: .; d_call: TRBD1; j_call: TRBJ2-2; v_call: TRBV5-1; cdr3_aa: CATGQGSTGELFF; cdr3_nt: TGCGCCACCGGACAGGGCAGCACCGGGGAGCTGTTTTTT
clone_size: .; d_call: .; j_call: TRBJ1-1; v_call: TRBV3-1; cdr3_aa: CASSLRGSGSTEAFF; cdr3_nt: TGTGCCAGCAGCCTCCGAGGGAGTGGGAGCACTGAAGCTTTCTTT
clone_size: many; d_call: .; j_call: TRBJ1-3; v_call: TRBV10-3; cdr3_aa: CAIRGARGNTIYF; cdr3_nt: TGTGCCATCAGGGGGGCGCGAGGAAACACCATATATTTT
clone_size: few; d_call: .; j_call: TRBJ2-1; v_call: TRBV2; cdr3_aa: CASTANGIKDNEQFF; cdr3_nt: TGTGCCAGCACCGCGAATGGGATTAAGGACAATGAGCAGTTCTTC
clone_size: many; d_call: .; j_call: TRBJ2-1; v_call: TRBV25-1; cdr3_aa: CASSEMGGHEQFF; cdr3_nt: TGTGCCAGCAGTGAAATGGGGGGACACGAGCAGTTCTTC
clone_size: few; d_call: TRBD2; j_call: TRBJ2-1; v_call: TRBV27; cdr3_aa: CASSYFAGVDNEQFF; cdr3_nt: TGTGCCAGCAGTTATTTTGCGGGAGTCGACAATGAGCAGTTCTTC
clone_size: many; d_call: TRBD1; j_call: TRBJ1-1; v_call: TRBV3-1; cdr3_aa: CASSQGQGRGTGNTEAFF; cdr3_nt: TGTGCCAGCAGCCAAGGACAGGGGAGGGGAACGGGGAACACTGAAGCTTTCTTT
clone_size: many; d_call: .; j_call: TRBJ2-5; v_call: TRBV27; cdr3_aa: CASIFDRVGGGETQYF; cdr3_nt: TGTGCCAGCATTTTCGACAGGGTTGGGGGAGGAGAGACCCAGTACTTC
clone_size: .; d_call: .; j_call: TRBJ2-1; v_call: TRBV13; cdr3_aa: CASSVGDGQFF; cdr3_nt: TGTGCCAGCTCCGTGGGGGATGGACAGTTCTTC
clone_size: .; d_call: TRBD1; j_call: TRBJ1-1; v_call: TRBV4-1; cdr3_aa: CASSDRTGSSNEAFF; cdr3_nt: TGCGCCAGCAGCGACAGGACAGGCTCATCGAATGAAGCTTTCTTT
clone_size: .; d_call: .; j_call: TRBJ2-5; v_call: TRBV11-3; cdr3_aa: CASSPQRRETQYF; cdr3_nt: TGTGCCAGCAGCCCTCAACGTCGTGAGACCCAGTACTTC
clone_size: .; d_call: TRBD1; j_call: TRBJ2-7; v_call: TRBV9; cdr3_aa: CASSVGQGRSYEQYF; cdr3_nt: TGTGCCAGCAGCGTGGGACAGGGGCGATCCTACGAGCAGTACTTC
clone_size: few; d_call: TRBD2; j_call: TRBJ2-2; v_call: TRBV7-9; cdr3_aa: CASSSGASGRIGELFF; cdr3_nt: TGTGCCAGCAGCTCTGGGGCTAGCGGGAGGATCGGGGAGCTGTTTTTT
clone_size: few; d_call: .; j_call: TRBJ2-3; v_call: TRBV7-7; cdr3_aa: CASSLGTVSTDTQYF; cdr3_nt: TGTGCCAGCAGCTTAGGAACGGTCAGCACAGATACGCAGTATTTT
clone_size: .; d_call: .; j_call: TRBJ1-1; v_call: TRBV5-1; cdr3_aa: CASSLGGKDTEAFF; cdr3_nt: TGCGCCAGCAGCTTGGGGGGGAAGGACACTGAAGCTTTCTTT
clone_size: few; d_call: .; j_call: TRBJ2-4; v_call: TRBV28; cdr3_aa: CASSSIGGKNIQYF; cdr3_nt: TGTGCCAGCAGTTCCATAGGTGGCAAAAACATTCAGTACTTC
clone_size: .; d_call: .; j_call: TRBJ2-2; v_call: TRBV4-1; cdr3_aa: CASSHQFGLNTGELFF; cdr3_nt: TGCGCCAGCAGCCACCAATTTGGACTAAACACCGGGGAGCTGTTTTTT
clone_size: .; d_call: TRBD2; j_call: TRBJ2-3; v_call: TRBV9; cdr3_aa: CASSPMGGTSGRMAQYF; cdr3_nt: TGTGCCAGCAGCCCCATGGGTGGGACTAGCGGGAGGATGGCGCAGTATTTT
clone_size: .; d_call: .; j_call: TRBJ1-5; v_call: TRBV3-1; cdr3_aa: CASSQSEEQPQHF; cdr3_nt: TGTGCCAGCAGCCAATCAGAGGAGCAGCCCCAGCATTTT
clone_size: few; d_call: .; j_call: TRBJ2-3; v_call: TRBV20-1; cdr3_aa: CSASSWRRGLQGTQYF; cdr3_nt: TGCAGTGCTAGTTCGTGGCGCAGGGGCCTGCAGGGTACGCAGTATTTT
clone_size: few; d_call: .; j_call: TRBJ2-3; v_call: TRBV5-1; cdr3_aa: CASSLSGAGTDTQYF; cdr3_nt: TGCGCCAGCAGCTTGTCGGGGGCAGGCACAGATACGCAGTATTTT
clone_size: .; d_call: TRBD1; j_call: TRBJ2-1; v_call: TRBV29-1; cdr3_aa: CSVTGQGLSSYNEQFF; cdr3_nt: TGCAGCGTTACGGGACAGGGACTGAGCTCCTACAATGAGCAGTTCTTC
clone_size: few; d_call: .; j_call: TRBJ2-2; v_call: TRBV29-1; cdr3_aa: CSVAEISNTGELFF; cdr3_nt: TGCAGCGTTGCTGAGATATCGAACACCGGGGAGCTGTTTTTT
clone_size: many; d_call: TRBD2; j_call: TRBJ2-3; v_call: TRBV5-1; cdr3_aa: CASSSNSGRTTDTQYF; cdr3_nt: TGCGCCAGCAGCTCCAATAGCGGGCGGACCACAGATACGCAGTATTTT
clone_size: .; d_call: TRBD1; j_call: TRBJ1-6; v_call: TRBV7-9; cdr3_aa: CASSLRDSPNSPLHF; cdr3_nt: TGTGCCAGCAGTCTCCGGGACAGTCCCAATTCACCCCTCCACTTT
clone_size: .; d_call: .; j_call: TRBJ1-2; v_call: TRBV29-1; cdr3_aa: CSVGSGLPRGYTF; cdr3_nt: TGCAGCGTTGGTTCAGGCCTTCCGCGGGGCTACACCTTC
clone_size: .; d_call: .; j_call: TRBJ1-6; v_call: TRBV2; cdr3_aa: CASELNRVTPLHF; cdr3_nt: TGTGCCAGCGAGCTGAATCGAGTTACACCCCTCCACTTT
clone_size: few; d_call: TRBD2; j_call: TRBJ2-1; v_call: TRBV11-1; cdr3_aa: CASSLARTSGRLLRDNEQFF; cdr3_nt: TGTGCCAGCAGCTTAGCGCGGACTAGCGGGAGGTTATTGAGGGACAATGAGCAGTTCTTC
clone_size: few; d_call: .; j_call: TRBJ1-1; v_call: TRBV20-1; cdr3_aa: CSARGGADTEAFF; cdr3_nt: TGCAGTGCTAGAGGGGGGGCAGACACTGAAGCTTTCTTT
clone_size: .; d_call: .; j_call: TRBJ2-1; v_call: TRBV4-1; cdr3_aa: CASSQEEPWSDSFNEQFF; cdr3_nt: TGCGCCAGCAGCCAAGAGGAACCATGGAGCGATTCTTTTAATGAGCAGTTCTTC
clone_size: .; d_call: .; j_call: TRBJ2-5; v_call: TRBV25-1; cdr3_aa: CASTRAGTGRAETQYF; cdr3_nt: TGTGCCAGCACCCGAGCAGGTACAGGCAGGGCAGAGACCCAGTACTTC
clone_size: .; d_call: TRBD1; j_call: TRBJ1-2; v_call: TRBV11-2; cdr3_aa: CASSHTGDGYTF; cdr3_nt: TGTGCCAGCAGCCACACAGGGGATGGCTACACCTTC
clone_size: .; d_call: .; j_call: TRBJ2-1; v_call: TRBV12-3/TRBV12-4; cdr3_aa: CASGRSSYNEQFF; cdr3_nt: TGTGCCAGCGGGAGGAGCTCCTACAATGAGCAGTTCTTC
clone_size: .; d_call: TRBD2; j_call: TRBJ2-1; v_call: TRBV7-2; cdr3_aa: CASSLGLAESNEQFF; cdr3_nt: TGTGCCAGCAGCTTAGGACTAGCGGAGTCCAATGAGCAGTTCTTC